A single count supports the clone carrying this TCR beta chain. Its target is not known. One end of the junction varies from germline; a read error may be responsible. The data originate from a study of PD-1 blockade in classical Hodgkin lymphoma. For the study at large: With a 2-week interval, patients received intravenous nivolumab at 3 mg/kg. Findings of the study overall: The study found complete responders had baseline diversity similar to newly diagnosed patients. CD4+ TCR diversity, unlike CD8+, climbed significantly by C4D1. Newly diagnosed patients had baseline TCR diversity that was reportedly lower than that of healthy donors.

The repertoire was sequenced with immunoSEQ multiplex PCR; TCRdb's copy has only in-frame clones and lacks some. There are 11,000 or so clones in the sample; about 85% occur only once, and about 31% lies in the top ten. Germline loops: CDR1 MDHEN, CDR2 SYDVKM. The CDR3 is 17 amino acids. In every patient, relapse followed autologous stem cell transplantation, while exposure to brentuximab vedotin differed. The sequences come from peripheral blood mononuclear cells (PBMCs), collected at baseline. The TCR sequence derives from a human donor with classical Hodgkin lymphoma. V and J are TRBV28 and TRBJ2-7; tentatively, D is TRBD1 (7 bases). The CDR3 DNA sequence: TGTGCCAGCAGGTTATCCCTGGACAGGAGGGGGTCCTACGAGCAGTACTTC. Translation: CASRLSLDRRGSYEQYF. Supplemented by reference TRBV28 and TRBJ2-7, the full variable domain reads DVKVTQSSRYLVKRTGEKVFLECVQDMDHENMFWYRQDPGLGLRLIYFSYDVKMKEKGDIPEGYSVSREKKERFSLILESASTNQTSMYLCASRLSLDRRGSYEQYFGPGTRLTVT.